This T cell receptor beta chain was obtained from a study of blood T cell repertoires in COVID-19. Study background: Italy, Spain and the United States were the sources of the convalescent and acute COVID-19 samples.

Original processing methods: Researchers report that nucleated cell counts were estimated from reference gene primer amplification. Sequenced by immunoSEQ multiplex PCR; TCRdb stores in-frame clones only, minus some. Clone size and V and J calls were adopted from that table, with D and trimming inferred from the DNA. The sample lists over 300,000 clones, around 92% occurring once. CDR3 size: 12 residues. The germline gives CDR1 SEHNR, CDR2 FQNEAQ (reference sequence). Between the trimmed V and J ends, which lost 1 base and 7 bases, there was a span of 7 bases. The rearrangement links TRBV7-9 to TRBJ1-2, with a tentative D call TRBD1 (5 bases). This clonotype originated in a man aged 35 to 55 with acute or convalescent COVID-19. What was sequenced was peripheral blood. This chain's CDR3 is CASSLGTFGYTF. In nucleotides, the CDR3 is TGTGCCAGCAGCTTAGGGACATTTGGCTACACCTTC.